Presented here are 25 T cell receptor beta chains from one specimen sequenced in a study of Graves' ophthalmopathy and Graves' hyperthyroidism. TCR beta CDR3 regions were amplified from RNA transcripts. An initial RT-PCR round employing HTBI primers preceded a second-round multiplex PCR. From the multiplex PCR reads, TCRdb called clonotypes with MiXCR, one entry per CDR3 protein. Among about 1.2 million distinct CDR3 sequences, less than 45% were seen once, and the ten largest hold around 10%. What was sequenced was peripheral blood or thyroid tissue (not recorded which). These receptor sequences come from an adult man with Graves' hyperthyroidism.

This clonotype was counted once. This chain uses TRBV12-3 or TRBV12-4 with TRBJ1-3; 8 bases are shared with TRBD1. The CDR3 is made up of 15 amino acids. Germline trimming cut 3 bases from V and 4 bases from J; bases unmatched to any gene: 5. The CDR3 sequence: CASSLLGTGGNTIYF. The CDR3 DNA is TGTGCCAGCAGTTTGCTTGGGACAGGCGGAAACACCATATATTTT.

This clonotype has a count of ten or more. The chain recombines TRBV10-3 with TRBJ2-7, with a tentative D call TRBD2 (5 bases). CDR3 length: 14 amino acids. CDR1 is ENHRY and CDR2 is SYGVKD in the germline V gene. V dropped 7 bases and J dropped 0 bases, with 13 bases sitting between them. The CDR3 coding sequence is TGTGCCATCATCAAGGGTGGGAGCTCCTACGAGCAGTACTTC. Encoded protein: CAIIKGGSSYEQYF.

The sample holds many counts of this clonotype. The chain joins TRBV7-2 to TRBJ2-6; 7 nucleotides align to TRBD1. The length of the CDR3 is 18 residues. J lost 3 bases, V lost 8 bases, and 16 bases had no gene match. Germline assignment: CDR1 SGHTA and CDR2 FQGNSA. CDR3 sequence reads: CASLPTGDPLFGANVLTF. The CDR3, as DNA: TGTGCCAGCCTCCCAACAGGGGATCCCCTCTTTGGGGCCAACGTCCTGACTTTC.

The V gene is TRBV2, the J gene TRBJ1-1; D is unresolved. The CDR3 spans 13 residues. The germline V gene encodes CDR1 SNHLY and CDR2 FYNNEI. Trimming pared 4 bases from V and 3 bases from J, leaving 9 bases between. As DNA, the CDR3 is TGTGCCAGCAGTGTGATATTGGACACTGAAGCTTTCTTT. The encoded protein is CASSVILDTEAFF.

In this sample, this clonotype turned up many times. One junction end does not reproduce the germline sequence, and a read error may be involved. The genes are TRBV7-3 and TRBJ2-7; 8 nucleotides match TRBD1. The CDR3 length is 13 residues. Germline V lookup: CDR1 SGHTA, CDR2 FQGTGA. The CDR3 spells CASSRTGNREQYF. CDR3 nucleotides: TGTGCCAGCAGCAGGACAGGGAACCGCGAGCAATACTTC.

With regard to this clonotype: An end of the junction does not agree with germline; a read error may underlie this. The CDR3: CSSAGGQPQHF. The DNA of the CDR3 is TGCAGTTCCGCGGGGGGGCAGCCCCAGCATTTT. This chain uses TRBV11-2 with TRBJ1-5, with a weak D call TRBD1 (5 bases). Per germline, CDR1 SGHAT and CDR2 FQNNGV. The CDR3 has 11 amino acids.

In this sample, this clonotype turned up a few times. The V and J genes are TRBV30 and TRBJ1-2; TRBD1 is a possible D gene (6 bases). The CDR3 covers 13 residues. Between the trimmed V and J ends, which lost 1 base and 3 bases, there was a span of 9 bases. CDR1 GTSNPN and CDR2 SVGIG come from the germline V gene (reference sequence). The CDR3 nucleotides are TGTGCCTGGAGTGAAGGGGGTTACTATGGCTACACCTTC. Translated: CAWSEGGYYGYTF.

Note on this clonotype: This clone may be a read error of a much larger clone one base away. The chain couples TRBV12-3 or TRBV12-4 to TRBJ2-7; D possibly uses TRBD1 or TRBD2 (5 bases each). The CDR3 is 12 residues long. The V and J ends lost 6 bases and 6 bases respectively, with 12 bases between them. The CDR3 DNA is TGTGCCAGCAGCCATGGGGGTCCCGAGCAGTACTTC. It yields the protein CASSHGGPEQYF.

This clonotype was observed a handful of times. At one end the junction does not follow the germline gene, possibly because of a read error. J is TRBJ1-1 and V is TRBV10-2; TRBD1 might be the D (6 bases). This CDR3 comprises 14 residues. In germline, CDR1 is WSHSY, CDR2 SAAADI. CDR3 sequence: CASSGAGVITEAFF. The CDR3 DNA reads as TGTGCCAGCAGTGGAGCAGGGGTAATAACTGAAGCTTTCTTT.

This CDR3 is CASSLTDRRNYGYTF. CDR3 in DNA: TGTGCCAGCAGCCTGACAGACAGGCGAAACTATGGCTACACCTTC. The chain employs TRBV7-3 and TRBJ1-2; the D gene is possibly TRBD1 (6 bases). Germline CDR1 reads SGHTA; CDR2 reads FQGTGA. The CDR3 totals 15 residues. The ends were cut back, 5 bases at V and 2 bases at J, with 15 bases in the middle. Filled out from reference TRBV7-3 and TRBJ1-2, the complete variable domain reads GAGVSQTPSNKVTEKGKYVELRCDPISGHTALYWYRQSLGQGPEFLIYFQGTGAADDSGLPNDRFFAVRPEGSVSTLKIQRTERGDSAVYLCASSLTDRRNYGYTFGSGTRLTVV.

In this sample, this clonotype turned up many times. The chain has TRBV7-9 and TRBJ2-7; 8 nucleotides match TRBD1. CDR1 is SEHNR and CDR2 is FQNEAQ in the germline V gene (reference sequence). V dropped 2 bases and J dropped 6; count of bases not matched to a gene: 3. The CDR3 contains 13 residues. This CDR3 is CASSLPTGAEQYF. CDR3 nucleotide sequence: TGTGCCAGCAGCTTACCGACAGGGGCCGAGCAGTACTTC.

As concerns this clonotype: It may be a read error: a sequence one base away is much more abundant. V and J are TRBV5-5 and TRBJ1-6, with TRBD1 matching 8 bases. In germline, CDR1 is SGHKS, CDR2 YYEKEE (reference sequence). The CDR3 runs to 14 residues. V shed 3 bases and J 5 bases; nucleotides not matched to a gene: 1. CDR3 nucleotides: TGTGCCAGCAGCTGGACAGGGCATAATTCACCCCTCCACTTT. This translates into CASSWTGHNSPLHF.

With regard to this clonotype: An end of the junction does not agree with germline; a read error may underlie this. DNA of the CDR3: TGTGCCAGCAGCCCCTGGACAGGGCGGACCGGGGAGCTGTACTTC. It encodes CASSPWTGRTGELYF. V gene TRBV5-5 combines with J gene TRBJ2-7, with 8 bases identical to TRBD1. Germline CDR1 and CDR2: SGHKS and YYEKEE (reference sequence). This CDR3 spans 15 amino acids.

The chain combines TRBV29-1 with TRBJ1-1; perhaps TRBD1 as D (5 bases). The CDR3 has 12 residues. Deletions cut 6 bases from V and 7 bases from J, with 15 bases between. Per germline, CDR1 SQVTM and CDR2 ANQGSEA. The CDR3 loop is CSVYGGSSEAFF. Written as DNA, the CDR3 is TGCAGCGTATATGGGGGATCCAGTGAAGCTTTCTTT.

J is TRBJ1-5 and V is TRBV20-1; a possible D gene is TRBD1 (6 bases). Germline V gene data show CDR1 as DFQATT and CDR2 as SNEGSKA (reference sequence). V lost 3 bases and J 2 bases, leaving 14 bases between the germline ends. This CDR3 comprises 15 residues. In DNA form, the CDR3 reads TGCAGTGCTAGTCGGCAGGGGTGGGGCAATCAGCCCCAGCATTTT. Amino acids: CSASRQGWGNQPQHF.

This chain uses TRBV5-1 with TRBJ2-6; tentatively, D is TRBD2 (5 bases). The CDR3 loop spans 15 amino acids. Germline V gene lookup returns CDR1 SGHRS and CDR2 YFSETQ. The V end was cut by 4 bases, the J end by 2 bases, with 10 bases between. The DNA of the CDR3 is TGCGCCAGCAGCAGGGCGGGTGCTGGGGCCAACGTCCTGACTTTC. This codes for CASSRAGAGANVLTF.

This clonotype was picked up one time. The chain is built from TRBV10-3 and TRBJ2-7; D remains ambiguous. The CDR3 has 13 amino acids. Trimming removed 11 bases at V and 0 bases at J, with 14 bases between. Per the germline V gene, CDR1 is ENHRY and CDR2 is SYGVKD. The CDR3 region is CASDDMSSYEQYF. DNA for the CDR3: TGTGCCTCGGACGACATGAGCTCCTACGAGCAGTACTTC.

This sequence joins TRBV6-5 and TRBJ1-1, with D possibly TRBD1 on 6 matching bases. In germline, CDR1 is MNHEY, CDR2 SVGAGI. The length of the CDR3 is 15 residues. The V and J ends lost 2 bases and 4 bases respectively, with 14 bases between them. CDR3 in DNA: TGTGCCAGCAGTTACCACGACCAGGGGCGCACTGAAGCTTTCTTT. Protein: CASSYHDQGRTEAFF.

The chain uses TRBV20-1 and TRBJ1-6; D unclear. CDR1 and CDR2 (germline): DFQATT, SNEGSKA (reference sequence). The CDR3 has 14 residues. Trimming left V 3 bases short and J 9 bases short, with 15 bases between. CDR3 sequence: CSARERDETSPLHF. The CDR3 nucleotides read TGCAGTGCTAGGGAAAGGGATGAGACTTCACCCCTCCACTTT.

This clonotype was detected only a few times. J is TRBJ1-5 and V is TRBV4-3, with 7 positions matching TRBD1. CDR3 size: 16 residues. Germline lookup yields CDR1 LGHNA and CDR2 YSLEER. Losses at the gene ends were 3 bases for V and 0 bases for J; bases not matched to a gene: 5. In DNA, the CDR3 is TGCGCCAGCAGCCAGTCCGGGACAGCTAGCAATCAGCCCCAGCATTTT. Its protein product is CASSQSGTASNQPQHF.

A few counts support this clonotype. The chain is built from TRBV5-1 and TRBJ2-5, with no clear D. The ends were cut back, 6 bases at V and 3 bases at J, with 15 bases in the middle. In germline, CDR1 is SGHRS, CDR2 YFSETQ. CDR3 length equals 14 residues. The CDR3 bases are TGCGCCAGCACCTCGTCGACACTAAAAGAGACCCAGTACTTC. This encodes CASTSSTLKETQYF. Together with reference TRBV5-1 and TRBJ2-5, the CDR3 gives the full variable domain: KAGVTQTPRYLIKTRGQQVTLSCSPISGHRSVSWYQQTPGQGLQFLFEYFSETQRNKGNFPGRFSGRQFSNSRSEMNVSTLELGDSALYLCASTSSTLKETQYFGPGTRLLVL.

On this clonotype itself: One end of the junction varies from germline; a read error may be responsible. V usage is TRBV7-9 and J usage is TRBJ1-4; D not certain. The CDR3 contains 14 residues. CDR1 is SEHNR and CDR2 is FQNEAQ in the germline V gene (reference sequence). The CDR3 is CASSSPDMNEKLFF. CDR3 nucleotide sequence: TGTGCCAGCAGCTCTCCAGACATGAATGAAAAGCTGTTTTTT.

This clonotype was seen many times. The chain uses TRBV19 and TRBJ2-6, with a weak D call TRBD1 (5 bases). The CDR3 spans 16 residues. The germline gives CDR1 LNHDA, CDR2 SQIVND (reference sequence). Trimming shortened V by 6 bases and J by 0 bases, and 12 bases separated the two germline ends. The CDR3 sequence is CASRPDSLSGANVLTF. The CDR3 DNA sequence: TGTGCCAGTAGACCCGACAGTCTCTCTGGGGCCAACGTCCTGACTTTC.

This rearrangement joins TRBV12-3 or TRBV12-4 to TRBJ1-2; D is uncertain. V shed 4 bases and J shed 8 bases, with 26 bases lying between them. The CDR3 has 17 amino acids. The CDR3 nucleotides read TGTGCCAGCAGTTACTCGACGGCTACAGAATGGAGGTACGGCTACACCTTC. Translating gives CASSYSTATEWRYGYTF.

This clonotype was detected ten times or more. V usage is TRBV29-1 and J usage is TRBJ2-6, with TRBD1 as a possible D gene (6 bases). The CDR3 runs 17 residues. V was pared by 4 bases and J by 3 bases, with 19 bases between. Germline V CDR1 and CDR2: SQVTM, ANQGSEA. The CDR3 sequence: CSVVFGQGIGGANVLTF. DNA for the CDR3: TGCAGCGTTGTTTTCGGGCAGGGGATCGGTGGGGCCAACGTCCTGACTTTC.